This is a list of T cell receptor beta chains from one sample in a study. TCRdb re-called the 5' RACE reads through MiXCR, storing one row per CDR3 protein. The sample consists of about 42,000 distinct CDR3 sequences, roughly a fifth of them appearing once. Sequences were obtained from Tregs sorted from blood. These TCRs come from a female donor with breast cancer. Both conserved end residues are part of each CDR3.

v_call	j_call	cdr3_aa
TRBV4-2	TRBJ2-3	CASGQGGTDTQYF
TRBV4-1	TRBJ2-1	CASSQGGLADSYNEQFF
TRBV19	TRBJ1-5	CASSIVRNQPQHF
TRBV5-1	TRBJ1-4	CASSLTGAATNEKLFF
TRBV28	TRBJ1-2	CASSPPRGGYTF
TRBV27	TRBJ2-7	CASSWGRLNEQYF
TRBV6-5	TRBJ2-5	CASIKGETQYF
TRBV30	TRBJ2-2	CAWTAGLEDTGELFF
TRBV7-6	TRBJ2-3	CASGRLGAGVTDTQYF
TRBV18	TRBJ2-2	CASSQGQGVPSSGELFF
TRBV7-9	TRBJ1-2	CASSHGTEPHGYGYTF
TRBV4-1	TRBJ1-1	CASSQGTGGITEAFF
TRBV5-5	TRBJ1-5	CASSFEGPSNQPQHF
TRBV5-1	TRBJ2-3	CASSSRTGGPDTQYF
TRBV5-5	TRBJ2-1	CASSSSGTGYNEQFF
TRBV5-1	TRBJ1-2	CASSLVGQNYGYTF
TRBV29-1	TRBJ2-6	CSVVPSGANVLTF
TRBV28	TRBJ2-1	CASSPLLWVSSYNEQFF
TRBV7-8	TRBJ1-1	CASSLVAGGLGVNTEAFF
TRBV30	TRBJ2-2	CALAGAGELFF
TRBV4-1	TRBJ2-1	CASSPVSLAYNEQFF
TRBV30	TRBJ1-1	CAWSDRGAEAFF
TRBV10-3	TRBJ2-2	CAISDRRVAGELFF
TRBV6-1	TRBJ1-3	CASLATLTYSGNTIYF
TRBV10-1	TRBJ2-7	CASSGTGNEQYF
TRBV20-1	TRBJ2-7	CSARDLAGSYEQYF
TRBV27	TRBJ1-5	CASKTRGGNQPQHF
TRBV6-6	TRBJ1-3	CASSYTESGNTIYF
TRBV12-3/TRBV12-4	TRBJ1-5	CASSSSGQGAHNQPQHF
TRBV6-1	TRBJ2-5	CASSPDRGLWETQYF
TRBV7-2	TRBJ1-2	CASRHTRWSGYTF
TRBV5-1	TRBJ2-1	CASSFDPDANEQFF
TRBV5-1	TRBJ2-7	CASSLAPGLGAYEQYF
TRBV4-2	TRBJ2-4	CASSQGPRGLAKNIQYF
TRBV5-1	TRBJ2-1	CASHSGGYNEQFF
TRBV4-1	TRBJ2-2	CASSHLGQKHSNTGELFF
TRBV12-3/TRBV12-4	TRBJ1-1	CASSLELGNTEAFF
TRBV5-1	TRBJ2-1	CASRGLSYNEQFF
TRBV3-1	TRBJ2-2	CASSPPRGGELFF
TRBV12-3/TRBV12-4	TRBJ2-4	CASSLGGGGAKNIQYF
TRBV5-1	TRBJ1-2	CASSLAAQGAGGYTF
TRBV5-1	TRBJ2-5	CASSRTTGQGKETQYF
TRBV4-1	TRBJ1-2	CASSQGTRARGYTF
TRBV28	TRBJ1-3	CASKLEITGNTIYF
TRBV3-1	TRBJ1-5	CASQRGIGNQPQHF
TRBV12-3/TRBV12-4	TRBJ1-4	CASSSDQHRSPNEKLFF
TRBV7-6	TRBJ2-3	CASSPSLAGSTDTQYF
TRBV5-5	TRBJ1-3	CASSLERTGSGNTIYF
TRBV15	TRBJ2-1	CATSRDTGTSARNEQFF
TRBV12-3/TRBV12-4	TRBJ2-1	CASSAGTGEFF